This TCR beta chain was captured by sequencing in a study of Ad26.COV2.S vaccination and SARS-CoV-2 variants. Regarding the study as a whole: Vaccinated and placebo-treated recipients had similar non-spike TCR breadth.

Treatment described: about 20 received Ad26.COV2.S at low or high dose, single or two shots; 5 received placebo; per-sample allocation not given. Sampling was performed 63 days after the first vaccine or placebo injection. The sample came from a Boston adult aged 18-55 years. Deletions cut 0 bases from V and 7 bases from J, with 14 bases between. Germline V lookup: CDR1 MNHEY, CDR2 SMNVEV (reference sequence). The CDR3 runs 15 residues. Using immunoSEQ multiplex PCR, the repertoire was profiled, and TCRdb retains in-frame clones only, with some absent. The profile covers 400,000 to 450,000 clones, with 80% to 95% appearing a single time and approximately 4.3% taken by the ten largest. Comments on this clone: The antigen remains undetermined.

This material consisted of peripheral blood, taken in a trial of Ad26.COV2.S vaccine versus placebo. The rearrangement uses TRBV27 and TRBJ2-3; D might be TRBD1 (6 bases). This TCR came from a person aged 18-60 years who received the Ad26.COV2.S COVID-19 vaccine or a placebo. The CDR3, as DNA: TGTGCCAGCAGTTTATCGAGGCAGGGGTTCTATACGCAGTATTTT. Protein sequence: CASSLSRQGFYTQYF.